This T cell receptor beta chain was sequenced for a study of cytomegalovirus exposure and HLA in healthy donors. Germline values: CDR1 MNHNS, CDR2 SASEGT. The V segment lost 4 bases and the J segment 9 bases; nucleotides outside the gene matches: 5. The CDR3 is 13 amino acids. From the approximately 120-subject validation cohort, which was separate from the approximately 720-subject first cohort, the donors were drawn. The repertoire was sequenced with immunoSEQ multiplex PCR; TCRdb's copy has only in-frame clones and lacks some. Altogether 150,000 to 200,000 clones are present, roughly 89% being singletons, with the ten largest covering 3% to 3.5%.

The clonotype originates from a woman aged 18 to 35 in good health and CMV-seropositive. Sequenced material: PBMCs. The chain has TRBV6-1 and TRBJ1-5; 8 positions match TRBD1. DNA of the CDR3: TGTGCCAGCAGTGGGACAGGGCGTTGGCCCCAGCATTTT. Its protein is CASSGTGRWPQHF.